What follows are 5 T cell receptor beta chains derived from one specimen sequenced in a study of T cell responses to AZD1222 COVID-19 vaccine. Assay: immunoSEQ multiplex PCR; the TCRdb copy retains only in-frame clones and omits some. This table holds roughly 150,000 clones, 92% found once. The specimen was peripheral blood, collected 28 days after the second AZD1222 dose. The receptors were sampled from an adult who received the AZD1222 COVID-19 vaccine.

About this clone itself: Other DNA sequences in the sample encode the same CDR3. The chain's CDR3 is CASSQPGQGTEAFF. DNA for the CDR3: TGTGCCAGCAGCCAACCTGGACAGGGCACTGAAGCTTTCTTT. This chain joins TRBV3-1 (or the pseudogene TRBV3-2) and TRBJ1-1; 8 positions agree with TRBD1. Germline assignment: CDR1 LGHDT and CDR2 YNNKEL (reference sequence). J lost 4 bases, V lost 2 bases, and 3 bases had no gene match. This CDR3 has 14 residues.

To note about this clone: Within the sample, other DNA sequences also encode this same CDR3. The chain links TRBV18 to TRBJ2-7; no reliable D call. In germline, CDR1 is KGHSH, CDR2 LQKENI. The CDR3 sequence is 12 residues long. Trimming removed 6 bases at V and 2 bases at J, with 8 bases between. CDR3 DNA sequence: TGTGCCAGCTCTCTTGACACCTACGAGCAGTACTTC. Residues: CASSLDTYEQYF. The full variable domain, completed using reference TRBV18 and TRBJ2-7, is NAGVMQNPRHLVRRRGQEARLRCSPMKGHSHVYWYRQLPEEGLKFMVYLQKENIIDESGMPKERFSAEFPKEGPSILRIQQVVRGDSAAYFCASSLDTYEQYFGPGTRLTVT.

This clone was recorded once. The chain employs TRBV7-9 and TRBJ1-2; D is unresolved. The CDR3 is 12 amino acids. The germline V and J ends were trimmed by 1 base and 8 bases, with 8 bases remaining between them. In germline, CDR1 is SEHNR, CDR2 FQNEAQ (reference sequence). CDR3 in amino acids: CASSLGTGGYTF. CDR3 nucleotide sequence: TGTGCCAGCAGCTTAGGCACGGGAGGCTACACCTTC.

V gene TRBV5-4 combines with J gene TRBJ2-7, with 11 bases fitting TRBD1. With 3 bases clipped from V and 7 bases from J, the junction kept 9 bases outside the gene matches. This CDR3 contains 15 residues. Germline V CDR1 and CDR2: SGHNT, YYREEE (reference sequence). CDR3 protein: CASSSRDRGYREQYF. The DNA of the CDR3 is TGTGCCAGCAGCTCCCGGGACAGGGGGTATAGAGAGCAGTACTTC.

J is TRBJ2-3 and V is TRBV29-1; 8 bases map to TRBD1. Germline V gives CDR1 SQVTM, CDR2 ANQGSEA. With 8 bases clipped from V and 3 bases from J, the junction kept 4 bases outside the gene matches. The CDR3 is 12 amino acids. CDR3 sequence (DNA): TGCAGCCTTTGGACAGGGACAGATACGCAGTATTTT. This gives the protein CSLWTGTDTQYF.